This TCR beta chain was retrieved from a study of blood T cell repertoires in COVID-19. Produced via immunoSEQ multiplex PCR; TCRdb's table is partial and in-frame only. Here the sample spans roughly 200,000 clones, 80% to 85% being singletons. The CDR3 is 15 residues long. CDR1 is MNHEY and CDR2 is SMNVEV in the germline V gene (reference sequence). The V segment lost 5 bases and the J segment 4 bases; nucleotides outside the gene matches: 8. Sequencing was performed on peripheral blood. This chain uses TRBV27 with TRBJ2-3; 8 bases match TRBD1. The receptor was isolated from a man aged 45-65 years with active or convalescent COVID-19. CDR3 loop: CASSRLQQGADTQYF. The CDR3 DNA follows: TGTGCCAGCAGTCGACTTCAACAGGGGGCAGATACGCAGTATTTT.